This T cell receptor (beta chain) came from a study of OX40 agonist ivuxolimab in advanced cancers. Sequencing was performed with immunoSEQ multiplex PCR; in TCRdb, only in-frame clones are kept and a portion is missing. The sample lists more than 45,000 clones, 89% occurring once. This clone was observed once. Trimming took 4 bases from V and 4 from J; bases not matched to a gene: 5. Germline-derived CDR1 and CDR2 are SGHNT and YENEEA. The CDR3 length is 15 residues. The sample here was CD4+ or CD8+ T cells sorted from blood, taken in a trial of the OX40 agonist ivuxolimab. The sequence was obtained from an adult with an advanced solid tumor such as melanoma, head and neck, liver or kidney cancer. The chain carries TRBV11-3 and TRBJ2-1; TRBD2 matches 9 bases. The CDR3 coding sequence is TGTGCCAGCAGCTCAATGACTAGCGGTTACAATGAGCAGTTCTTC. This sequence encodes CASSSMTSGYNEQFF.